These 18 T cell receptor beta chains share one sample of origin, sequenced in a study of blood T cell repertoires in COVID-19. Libraries were prepared by immunoSEQ multiplex PCR; TCRdb keeps only in-frame clonotypes and omits some of them. Of about 59,000 clones in the sample, more than 75% are singletons; the top ten hold roughly 5%. Sequencing was carried out using peripheral blood. The receptors come from a man older than 75 in a cohort sampled during active COVID-19.

The CDR3 region has the DNA TGTGCCACCAGTGGCTCGCGGGGGACCATCGGCGCTTTCTTT. Its translation: CATSGSRGTIGAFF. The chain links TRBV24-1 to TRBJ1-1, with D maybe TRBD1 (5 bases). V dropped 5 bases and J dropped 11 bases, with 20 bases sitting between them. Germline loops: CDR1 KGHDR, CDR2 SFDVKD. The CDR3 totals 14 residues.

The rearrangement uses TRBV25-1 and TRBJ1-2; weak D call: TRBD1 (5 bases). V gave up 7 bases and J gave up 8 bases, with 14 bases separating them. Germline CDR1 is MGHDK and CDR2 is SYGVNS. This CDR3 has 12 residues. DNA of the CDR3: TGTGCCAGCAATTTAGGGGATTTCGGCTACACCTTC. Amino acids: CASNLGDFGYTF.

The gene calls are TRBV10-1 and TRBJ2-3, with 11 bases identical to TRBD1. The junction had 5 bases not matched to a gene; V was cut back by 6 bases and J by 3 bases. Germline V CDR1 and CDR2: WNHNN, SYGVQD (reference sequence). The CDR3 is made up of 15 amino acids. CDR3 in amino acids: CASRAGTGGTDTQYF. As DNA, the CDR3 is TGCGCCAGCAGAGCCGGGACAGGGGGGACAGATACGCAGTATTTT.

The chain recombines TRBV6-2 or TRBV6-3 with TRBJ1-2; the match to TRBD1 covers 8 bases. This CDR3 spans 16 amino acids. Germline CDR1 reads MNHEY; CDR2 reads SVGEGT. V gave up 4 bases and J gave up 2 bases; unmatched junction bases: 9. The CDR3 spells CASSSYQGAGNYGYTF. CDR3 sequence (DNA): TGTGCCAGCAGTTCCTACCAGGGGGCCGGCAACTATGGCTACACCTTC.

This chain uses TRBV9 with TRBJ2-3, with 9 bases lining up with TRBD1. Germline V gene lookup returns CDR1 SGDLS and CDR2 YYNGEE. There are 16 residues in the CDR3. The J segment lost 5 bases and the V segment lost 3 bases, leaving 10 bases of the junction unmatched. CDR3 protein: CASSATTGGAGDTQYF. The CDR3 coding sequence is TGTGCCAGCAGCGCCACAACAGGGGGCGCGGGAGATACGCAGTATTTT.

V and J are TRBV6-5 and TRBJ2-7; weak D call: TRBD2 (6 bases). V was trimmed by 8 bases and J by 5 bases, leaving 13 bases between them. This CDR3 region has 12 residues. The germline V gene has CDR1 MNHEY and CDR2 SVGAGI. For the CDR3, the DNA is TGTGCCAGCGGTAAAAGGAGGGACGAGCAGTACTTC. The encoded protein is CASGKRRDEQYF.

In DNA form, the CDR3 reads TGTGCCAGCAGCCAAGCCACAGGGACCTCCAATGAGCAGTTCTTC. Translating it yields CASSQATGTSNEQFF. The V call is TRBV3-1 (or the pseudogene TRBV3-2), the J call TRBJ2-1; D perhaps matches TRBD1 (6 bases). Trimming pared 1 base from V and 6 bases from J, leaving 13 bases between. Germline lookup yields CDR1 LGHDT and CDR2 YNNKEL (reference sequence). This CDR3 has 15 residues.

The V gene is TRBV6-2 or TRBV6-3, the J gene TRBJ2-1; 9 positions match TRBD2. This CDR3 has 15 residues. Germline V gene data show CDR1 as MNHEY and CDR2 as SVGEGT. V was clipped by 5 bases and J by 5 bases; unmatched bases: 7. CDR3 loop: CASSEGLATNNEQFF. The CDR3 region has the DNA TGTGCCAGCAGTGAGGGACTAGCCACGAACAATGAGCAGTTCTTC.

This clone has just one count. The chain combines TRBV4-2 with TRBJ2-3; 10 bases are a match to TRBD2. Per germline, CDR1 LGHNA and CDR2 YNFKEQ. There are 17 residues in the CDR3. The V gene end was trimmed by 0 bases and the J gene end by 4 bases; junction bases not matched to a gene: 7. CDR3 in DNA: TGTGCCAGCAGCCAAGATAGAAGCGGGAGGGCCCCAGATACGCAGTATTTT. Its translation is CASSQDRSGRAPDTQYF.

The chain employs TRBV7-3 and TRBJ2-2, with TRBD2 matching over 9 bases. V was clipped by 4 bases and J by 4 bases; unmatched bases: 7. CDR3 length equals 16 residues. Germline CDR1 reads SGHTA; CDR2 reads FQGTGA. The CDR3 loop is CASSSQPGLATGELFF. The CDR3 DNA is TGTGCCAGCAGCTCCCAACCGGGACTAGCCACCGGGGAGCTGTTTTTT. Full variable domain (outside the CDR3, taken from reference TRBV7-3 and TRBJ2-2): GAGVSQTPSNKVTEKGKYVELRCDPISGHTALYWYRQSLGQGPEFLIYFQGTGAADDSGLPNDRFFAVRPEGSVSTLKIQRTERGDSAVYLCASSSQPGLATGELFFGEGSRLTVL.

The chain uses TRBV10-3 and TRBJ1-2; tentative D call: TRBD1 (6 bases). The CDR3 spans 15 residues. CDR1 is ENHRY, CDR2 SYGVKD, per germline. V was shortened by 4 bases and J by 3 bases, with 15 bases between the two germline ends. The CDR3 reads CAISGGGAPDYGYTF. The CDR3 DNA reads TGTGCCATCAGTGGTGGGGGCGCCCCGGACTATGGCTACACCTTC.

This chain uses TRBV3-1 (or the pseudogene TRBV3-2) with TRBJ2-1, with 8 positions matching TRBD2. Germline CDR1 reads LGHDT; CDR2 reads YNNKEL (reference sequence). The CDR3 totals 16 residues. V dropped 4 bases and J dropped 8; count of bases not matched to a gene: 13. The CDR3: CASSPAAGVPLHEQFF. CDR3 DNA: TGTGCCAGCAGCCCCGCAGCGGGGGTCCCTTTGCATGAGCAGTTCTTC.

The chain employs TRBV18 and TRBJ2-7, with TRBD2 matching over 10 bases. Trimming removed 3 bases from V and 1 base from J; junction bases left unmatched: 3. The CDR3 sequence is 15 residues long. The germline V gene has CDR1 KGHSH and CDR2 LQKENI. As DNA, the CDR3 is TGTGCCAGCTCACCGGGGACTAGCGCTTCCTACGAGCAGTACTTC. Translated, it gives CASSPGTSASYEQYF.

This chain links TRBV4-2 with TRBJ2-2, with D maybe TRBD1 (5 bases). CDR3 length: 14 amino acids. The V and J ends lost 0 bases and 8 bases respectively, with 10 bases between them. Germline-derived CDR1 and CDR2 are LGHNA and YNFKEQ. CDR3 in DNA: TGTGCCAGCAGCCAAGAATGGACAACTGGGGAGCTGTTTTTT. It codes for CASSQEWTTGELFF.

The V call is TRBV6-6, the J call TRBJ1-6; TRBD1 matches 8 bases. The junction had 12 bases not matched to a gene; V was cut back by 5 bases and J by 9 bases. In germline, CDR1 is MNHNY, CDR2 SVGAGI (reference sequence). The CDR3 spans 16 residues. Here the CDR3 reads CASSRGTGLTGSPLHF. As DNA, the CDR3 is TGTGCCAGCAGTCGAGGGACAGGCCTTACAGGTTCACCCCTCCACTTT.

The genes are TRBV6-6 and TRBJ1-1; TRBD1 matches at 8 bases. The CDR3 has 15 residues. V gave up 0 bases and J gave up 1 base; unmatched junction bases: 1. Germline V gives CDR1 MNHNY, CDR2 SVGAGI (reference sequence). In nucleotides, the CDR3 is TGTGCCAGCAGTTACTCAGGACAGGGGAACACTGAAGCTTTCTTT. This translates into CASSYSGQGNTEAFF.

This chain joins TRBV7-8 and TRBJ2-3, with 9 bases matching TRBD1. Germline assignment: CDR1 SGHVS and CDR2 FQNEAQ. The trim removed 1 base at V and 3 bases at J, leaving 8 bases unmatched. CDR3 length equals 17 residues. The CDR3 protein is CASSLVVQGAPTDTQYF. The CDR3 DNA sequence: TGTGCCAGCAGCTTAGTGGTACAGGGGGCACCGACAGATACGCAGTATTTT.

This clone occurred once. V gene TRBV30 combines with J gene TRBJ2-5; D gene uncertain. V lost 4 bases to trimming and J lost 5 bases, with 8 bases between them. The CDR3 contains 11 residues. The germline V gene encodes CDR1 GTSNPN and CDR2 SVGIG (reference sequence). The CDR3 nucleotides read TGTGCCTGGACTCTATCGGAGACCCAGTACTTC. Amino acid sequence: CAWTLSETQYF.